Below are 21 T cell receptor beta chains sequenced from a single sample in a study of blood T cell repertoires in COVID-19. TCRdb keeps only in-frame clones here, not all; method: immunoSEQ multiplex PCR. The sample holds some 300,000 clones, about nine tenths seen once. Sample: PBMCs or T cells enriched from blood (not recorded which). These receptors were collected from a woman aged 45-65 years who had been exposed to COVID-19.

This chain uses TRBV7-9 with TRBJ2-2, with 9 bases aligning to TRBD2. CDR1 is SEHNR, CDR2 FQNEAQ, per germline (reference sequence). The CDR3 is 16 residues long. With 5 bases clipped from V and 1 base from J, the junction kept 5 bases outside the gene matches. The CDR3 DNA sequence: TGTGCCAGCAGCCTAGGGACTAGCCGGAACACCGGGGAGCTGTTTTTT. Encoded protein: CASSLGTSRNTGELFF.

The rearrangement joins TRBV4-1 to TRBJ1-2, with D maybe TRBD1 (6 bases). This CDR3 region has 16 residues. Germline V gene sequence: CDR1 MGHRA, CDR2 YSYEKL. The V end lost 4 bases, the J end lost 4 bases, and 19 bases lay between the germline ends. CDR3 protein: CASSLKQPGTSYGYTF. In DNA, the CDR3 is TGCGCCAGCAGCCTAAAACAGCCCGGGACATCCTATGGCTACACCTTC.

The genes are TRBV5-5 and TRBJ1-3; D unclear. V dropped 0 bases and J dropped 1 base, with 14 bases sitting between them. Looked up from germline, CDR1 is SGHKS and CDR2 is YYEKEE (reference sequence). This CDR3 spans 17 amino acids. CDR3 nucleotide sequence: TGTGCCAGCAGCTTGGTATACGTGGTTCGGTCTGGAAACACCATATATTTT. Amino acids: CASSLVYVVRSGNTIYF.

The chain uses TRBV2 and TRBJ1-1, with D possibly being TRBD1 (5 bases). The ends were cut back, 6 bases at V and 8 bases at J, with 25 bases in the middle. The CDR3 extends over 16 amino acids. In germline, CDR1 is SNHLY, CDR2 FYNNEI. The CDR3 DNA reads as TGTGCCAGCAGGTTGCGTCCACGGGCAGGGATTGTGGAAGCTTTCTTT. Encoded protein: CASRLRPRAGIVEAFF.

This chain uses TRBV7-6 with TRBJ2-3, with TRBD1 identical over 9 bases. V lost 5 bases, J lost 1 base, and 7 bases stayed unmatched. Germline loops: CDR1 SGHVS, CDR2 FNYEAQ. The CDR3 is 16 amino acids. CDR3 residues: CASSQTGGAGTDTQYF. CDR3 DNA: TGTGCCAGCAGCCAAACAGGGGGCGCGGGCACAGATACGCAGTATTTT.

DNA of the CDR3: TGTGCCAGTAAGCAGCGGGAGTTCACAGATACGCAGTATTTT. This codes for CASKQREFTDTQYF. The chain links TRBV19 to TRBJ2-3; 8 bases line up with TRBD2. This CDR3 spans 14 amino acids. V gave up 7 bases and J gave up 2 bases; unmatched junction bases: 5. The germline V gene has CDR1 LNHDA and CDR2 SQIVND (reference sequence). Together with reference TRBV19 and TRBJ2-3, the CDR3 gives the full variable domain: DGGITQSPKYLFRKEGQNVTLSCEQNLNHDAMYWYRQDPGQGLRLIYYSQIVNDFQKGDIAEGYSVSREKKESFPLTVTSAQKNPTAFYLCASKQREFTDTQYFGPGTRLTVL.

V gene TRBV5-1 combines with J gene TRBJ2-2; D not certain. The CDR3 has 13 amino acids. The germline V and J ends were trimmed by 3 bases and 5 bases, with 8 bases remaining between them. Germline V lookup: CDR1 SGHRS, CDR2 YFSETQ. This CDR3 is CASSYFETGELFF. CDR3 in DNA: TGCGCCAGCAGCTACTTCGAGACCGGGGAGCTGTTTTTT.

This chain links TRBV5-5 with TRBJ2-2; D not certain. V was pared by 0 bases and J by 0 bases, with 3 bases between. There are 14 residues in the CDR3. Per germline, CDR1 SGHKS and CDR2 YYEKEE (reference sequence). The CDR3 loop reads CASSLGANTGELFF. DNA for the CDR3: TGTGCCAGCAGCTTGGGAGCGAACACCGGGGAGCTGTTTTTT.

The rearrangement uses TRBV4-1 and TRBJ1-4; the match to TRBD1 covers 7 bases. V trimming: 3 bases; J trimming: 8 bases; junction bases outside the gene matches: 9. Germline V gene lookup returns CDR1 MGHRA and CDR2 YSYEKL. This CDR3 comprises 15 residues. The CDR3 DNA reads TGCGCCAGCAGCCACGGGGGACAGATAGGGGAAAAACTGTTTTTT. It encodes CASSHGGQIGEKLFF.

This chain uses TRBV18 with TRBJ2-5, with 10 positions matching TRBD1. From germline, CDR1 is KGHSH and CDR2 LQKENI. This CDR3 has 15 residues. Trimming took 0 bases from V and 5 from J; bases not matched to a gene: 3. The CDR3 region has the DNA TGTGCCAGCTCACCACCGACAGGGGGCGCGGAGACCCAGTACTTC. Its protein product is CASSPPTGGAETQYF.

The CDR3 here is CASSQAGGGTDTQYF. In nucleotides, the CDR3 is TGCGCCAGCAGCCAAGCGGGGGGGGGCACAGATACGCAGTATTTT. The chain employs TRBV4-1 and TRBJ2-3; 8 positions agree with TRBD2. V shed 1 base, J shed 1 base, and the junction held 1 base outside the gene matches. The CDR3 runs to 15 residues. Germline assignment: CDR1 MGHRA and CDR2 YSYEKL.

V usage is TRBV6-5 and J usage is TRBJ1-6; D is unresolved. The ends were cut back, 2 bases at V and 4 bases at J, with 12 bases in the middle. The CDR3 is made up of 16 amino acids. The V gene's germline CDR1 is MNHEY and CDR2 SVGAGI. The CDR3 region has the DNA TGTGCCAGCAGTTACACTGCGGCGATATATAATTCACCCCTCCACTTT. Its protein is CASSYTAAIYNSPLHF.

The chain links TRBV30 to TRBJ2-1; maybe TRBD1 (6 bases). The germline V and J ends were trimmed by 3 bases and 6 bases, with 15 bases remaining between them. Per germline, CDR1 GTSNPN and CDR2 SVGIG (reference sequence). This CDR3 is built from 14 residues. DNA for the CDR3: TGTGCCTGGAGGAGGGACAACTCGGGCAATGAGCAGTTCTTC. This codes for CAWRRDNSGNEQFF.

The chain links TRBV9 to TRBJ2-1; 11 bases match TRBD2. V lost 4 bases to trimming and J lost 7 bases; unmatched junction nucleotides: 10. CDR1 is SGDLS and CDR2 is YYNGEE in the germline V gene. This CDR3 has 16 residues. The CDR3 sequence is CASSHPTSGGGNEQFF. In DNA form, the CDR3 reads TGTGCCAGCAGCCATCCAACTAGCGGGGGAGGGAATGAGCAGTTCTTC.

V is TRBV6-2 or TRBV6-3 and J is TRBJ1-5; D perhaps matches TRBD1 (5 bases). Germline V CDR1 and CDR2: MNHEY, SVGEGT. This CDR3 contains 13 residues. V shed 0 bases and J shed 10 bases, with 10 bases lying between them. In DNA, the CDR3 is TGTGCCAGCAGTTACTCCGGGACTGGACCCCAGCATTTT. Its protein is CASSYSGTGPQHF.

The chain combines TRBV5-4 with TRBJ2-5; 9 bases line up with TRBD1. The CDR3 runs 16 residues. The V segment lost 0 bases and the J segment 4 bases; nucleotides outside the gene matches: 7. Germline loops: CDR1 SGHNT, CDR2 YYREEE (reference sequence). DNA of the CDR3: TGTGCCAGCAGCTTGGTGGGACAGGGTTTGGGAGAGACCCAGTACTTC. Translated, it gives CASSLVGQGLGETQYF.

Here the CDR3 reads CASSIGLAGLSGNTIYF. In DNA, the CDR3 is TGTGCCAGTAGTATAGGACTTGCGGGGCTTTCTGGAAACACCATATATTTT. The chain recombines TRBV19 with TRBJ1-3; tentatively, D is TRBD1 (5 bases). CDR1 is LNHDA and CDR2 is SQIVND in the germline V gene (reference sequence). This CDR3 region has 17 residues. V was shortened by 1 base and J by 1 base, with 14 bases between the two germline ends.

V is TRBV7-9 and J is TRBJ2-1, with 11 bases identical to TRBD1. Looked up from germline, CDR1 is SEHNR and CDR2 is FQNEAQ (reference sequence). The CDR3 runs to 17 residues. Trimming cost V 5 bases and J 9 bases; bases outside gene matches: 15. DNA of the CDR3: TGTGCCAGCAGCCCCATTCCGGGACAGGGGGGAGTCGGTGAGCAGTTCTTC. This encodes CASSPIPGQGGVGEQFF.

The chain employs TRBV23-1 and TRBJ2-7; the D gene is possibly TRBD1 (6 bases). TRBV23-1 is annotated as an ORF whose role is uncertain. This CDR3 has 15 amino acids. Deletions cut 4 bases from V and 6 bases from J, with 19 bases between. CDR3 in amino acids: CASSREGGAPGEQYF. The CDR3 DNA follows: TGCGCCAGCAGTCGCGAAGGGGGTGCGCCGGGCGAGCAGTACTTC.

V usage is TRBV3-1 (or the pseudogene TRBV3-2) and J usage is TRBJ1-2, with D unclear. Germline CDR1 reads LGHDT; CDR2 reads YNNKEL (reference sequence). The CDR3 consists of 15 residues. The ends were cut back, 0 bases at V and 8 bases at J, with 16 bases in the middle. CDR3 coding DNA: TGTGCCAGCAGCCAAGAGCTGCGGAGGGATCGCGGCTACACCTTC. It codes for CASSQELRRDRGYTF.

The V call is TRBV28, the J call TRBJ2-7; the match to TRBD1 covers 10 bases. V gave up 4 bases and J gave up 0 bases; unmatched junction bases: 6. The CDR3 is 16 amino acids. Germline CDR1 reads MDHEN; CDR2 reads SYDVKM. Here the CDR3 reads CASSSGTGEISYEQYF. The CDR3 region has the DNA TGTGCCAGCAGTTCTGGGACAGGGGAAATCTCCTACGAGCAGTACTTC.